A single sample gave rise to the 4 T cell receptor beta chains below, sequenced in a study of cytomegalovirus exposure and HLA in healthy donors. PCR amplification relied on 60 Vbeta primers (plus 13 Jbeta primers). The method was immunoSEQ multiplex PCR; TCRdb's version includes in-frame clones alone and lacks a portion of them. This table has under 150,000 clones, around 73% appearing once. The sequenced material came from PBMCs. The receptors originated from a human donor in good health.

CDR3 DNA: TGTGCCAGCAGGAAAACAGGGCCCTATGGCTACACCTTC. Protein: CASRKTGPYGYTF. The rearrangement uses TRBV28 and TRBJ1-2, with D perhaps TRBD1 (6 bases). Germline lookup yields CDR1 MDHEN and CDR2 SYDVKM. V was shortened by 6 bases and J by 4 bases, with 12 bases between the two germline ends. The CDR3 contains 13 residues.

This sequence joins TRBV4-3 and TRBJ1-4, with a weak D call TRBD1 (5 bases). The length of the CDR3 is 14 residues. The germline CDR1 and CDR2 sequences are LGHNA and YSLEER. The ends were cut back, 8 bases at V and 8 bases at J, with 18 bases in the middle. The CDR3 nucleotides read TGCGCCAGCTCTCCAGACAGCTTAAGGGAAAAACTGTTTTTT. This gives the protein CASSPDSLREKLFF.

This CDR3 reads CASHTPGRGDGANVLTF. The CDR3 DNA reads as TGTGCCAGTCATACACCTGGGCGGGGAGACGGGGCCAACGTCCTGACTTTC. This sequence joins TRBV19 and TRBJ2-6, with a possible D match to TRBD2 (6 bases). The CDR3 loop spans 17 amino acids. The germline V gene has CDR1 LNHDA and CDR2 SQIVND (reference sequence). V was cut by 8 bases and J by 4 bases, with 21 bases left in between. Combining the CDR3 with reference TRBV19 and TRBJ2-6 gives the whole variable domain DGGITQSPKYLFRKEGQNVTLSCEQNLNHDAMYWYRQDPGQGLRLIYYSQIVNDFQKGDIAEGYSVSREKKESFPLTVTSAQKNPTAFYLCASHTPGRGDGANVLTFGAGSRLTVL.

This clone has a handful of counts. The chain links TRBV11-2 to TRBJ1-2; TRBD1 matches at 8 bases. The germline V gene encodes CDR1 SGHAT and CDR2 FQNNGV. Trimming took 5 bases from V and 5 from J; bases not matched to a gene: 4. The CDR3 consists of 13 residues. The CDR3 spells CASSTDRVYGYTF. The DNA for the CDR3 is TGTGCCAGCAGCACGGACAGGGTTTATGGCTACACCTTC.